Listed here is a single TCR beta chain. This sample is drawn from a study of technical replicates of blood from a handful of donors. Generated by immunoSEQ multiplex PCR, the TCRdb table keeps only in-frame clones and is missing some. This table holds 65,000 to 80,000 clones, 95% to 98% found once. This CDR3 contains 15 residues. In germline, CDR1 is MDHEN, CDR2 SYDVKM. J lost 5 bases, V lost 7 bases, and 11 bases had no gene match. This chain uses TRBV28 with TRBJ2-3; the match to TRBD2 covers 8 bases. Sequences were obtained from T cells isolated from PBMCs. This clonotype originated in a human donor in good health. The CDR3 DNA is TGTGCCAGCACCCAGCCAGCGGGAGATTTAGATACGCAGTATTTT. It encodes CASTQPAGDLDTQYF.